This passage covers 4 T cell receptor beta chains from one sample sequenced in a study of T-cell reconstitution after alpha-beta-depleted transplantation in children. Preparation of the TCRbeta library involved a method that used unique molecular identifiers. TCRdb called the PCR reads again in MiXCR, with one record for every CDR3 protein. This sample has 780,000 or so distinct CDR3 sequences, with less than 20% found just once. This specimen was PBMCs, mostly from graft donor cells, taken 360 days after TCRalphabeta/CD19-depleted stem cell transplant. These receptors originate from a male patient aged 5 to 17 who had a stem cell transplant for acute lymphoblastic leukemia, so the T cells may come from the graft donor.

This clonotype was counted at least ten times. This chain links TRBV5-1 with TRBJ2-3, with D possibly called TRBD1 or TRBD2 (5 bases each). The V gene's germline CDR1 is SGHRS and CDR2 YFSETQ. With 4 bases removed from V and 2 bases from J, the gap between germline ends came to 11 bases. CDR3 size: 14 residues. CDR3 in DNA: TGCGCCAGCAGCGTGGGACCAATCACAGATACGCAGTATTTT. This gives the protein CASSVGPITDTQYF.

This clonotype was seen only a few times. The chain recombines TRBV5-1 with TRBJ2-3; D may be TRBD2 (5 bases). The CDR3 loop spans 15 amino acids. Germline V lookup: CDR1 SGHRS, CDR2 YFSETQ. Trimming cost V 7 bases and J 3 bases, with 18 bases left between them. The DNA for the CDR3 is TGCGCCAGCGCCTCCGGCACTCGAGGGACAGATACGCAGTATTTT. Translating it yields CASASGTRGTDTQYF. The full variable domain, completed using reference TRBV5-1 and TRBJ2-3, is KAGVTQTPRYLIKTRGQQVTLSCSPISGHRSVSWYQQTPGQGLQFLFEYFSETQRNKGNFPGRFSGRQFSNSRSEMNVSTLELGDSALYLCASASGTRGTDTQYFGPGTRLTVL.

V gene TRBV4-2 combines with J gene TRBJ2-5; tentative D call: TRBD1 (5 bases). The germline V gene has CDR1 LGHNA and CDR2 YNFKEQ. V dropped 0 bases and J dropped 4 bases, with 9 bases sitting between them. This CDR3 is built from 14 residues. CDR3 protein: CASSQEGLGETQYF. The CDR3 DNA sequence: TGTGCCAGCAGCCAAGAGGGGCTAGGAGAGACCCAGTACTTC.

CDR3: CASSSGTRGSETQYF. Written as DNA, the CDR3 is TGTGCCAGCAGCTCCGGGACTAGAGGGTCAGAGACCCAGTACTTC. J is TRBJ2-5 and V is TRBV6-1; 8 bases are shared with TRBD2. V was clipped by 6 bases and J by 4 bases; unmatched bases: 10. The germline V gene has CDR1 MNHNS and CDR2 SASEGT. The CDR3 length is 15 residues.